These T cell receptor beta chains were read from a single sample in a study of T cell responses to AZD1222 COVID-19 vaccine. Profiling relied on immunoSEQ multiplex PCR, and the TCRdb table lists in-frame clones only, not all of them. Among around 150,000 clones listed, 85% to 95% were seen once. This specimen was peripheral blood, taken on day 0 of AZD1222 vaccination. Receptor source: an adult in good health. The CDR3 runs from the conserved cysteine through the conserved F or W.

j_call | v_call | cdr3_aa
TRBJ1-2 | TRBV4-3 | CASSQGAGGTYGYTF
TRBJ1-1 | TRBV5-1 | CASSRDQMNTEAFF
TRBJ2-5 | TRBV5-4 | CASSLKAGTSGMETQYF
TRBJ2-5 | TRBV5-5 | CASSLDETQYF
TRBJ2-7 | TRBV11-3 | CANGGLGPRSYEQYF
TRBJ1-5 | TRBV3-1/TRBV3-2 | CASSQGPGGNQPQHF
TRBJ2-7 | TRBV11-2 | CASSLGTYYEQYF
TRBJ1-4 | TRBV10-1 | CASSEMGTENEKLFF
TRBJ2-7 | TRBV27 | CASTPNRGYEQYF
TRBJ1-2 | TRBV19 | CASSIDPGTGYGYTF
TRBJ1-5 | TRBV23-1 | CATQTRGDQPQHF
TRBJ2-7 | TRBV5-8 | CASSSKWGAGSYEQYF
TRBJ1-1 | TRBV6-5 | CASRGGQGIAEAFF
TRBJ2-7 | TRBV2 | CASSRSEVAGAYEQYF
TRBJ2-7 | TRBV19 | CASSPGQGDYEQYF
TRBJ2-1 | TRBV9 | CASSVDEGAYNEQFF
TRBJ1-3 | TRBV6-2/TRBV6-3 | CASSYPDRGLSGNTIYF
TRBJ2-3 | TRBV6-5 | CASGLNGGTDTQYF
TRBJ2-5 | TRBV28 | CASSSPGRQETQYF
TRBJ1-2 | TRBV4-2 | CASSQNDYGYTF
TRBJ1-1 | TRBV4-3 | CASSLGGNTEAFF
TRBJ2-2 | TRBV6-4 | CASSDSEGSGELFF
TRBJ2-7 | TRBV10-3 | CAISEGQGLSYEQYF
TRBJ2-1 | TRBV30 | CAWNPGGILAGRLQFF
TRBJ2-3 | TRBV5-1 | CASSLRRDDADTQYF
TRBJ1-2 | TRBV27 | CASSLFGKGYGYTF